This TCR beta chain was sequenced in a study of T cell changes during pregnancy in multiple sclerosis. The CDR3 contains 15 residues. Trimming shortened V by 2 bases and J by 1 base, and 10 bases separated the two germline ends. Germline assignment: CDR1 MDHEN and CDR2 SYDVKM. Clones were sequenced by immunoSEQ multiplex PCR, and TCRdb holds only the in-frame ones, with some missing. This sample has over 45,000 clones, with just over 85% found just once. This clonotype was sampled from a female donor with multiple sclerosis, enrolled in a pregnancy study. This material consisted of CD4+ T cells from peripheral blood mononuclear cells, taken in the second trimester of pregnancy. The gene calls are TRBV28 and TRBJ2-3, with D maybe TRBD1 (5 bases). Here the CDR3 DNA reads TGTGCCAGCAGTTTAACACAGGTTGGCACAGATACGCAGTATTTT. Amino acid sequence: CASSLTQVGTDTQYF.